The clone carrying this T cell receptor (beta chain) was detected many times. What it binds is unknown. The CDR3 regions of TCR beta were amplified from RNA transcripts. TCR CDR3 underwent first-round RT-PCR with the HTBI primer set. TCRdb recomputed calls from the multiplex PCR reads with MiXCR, one row per CDR3 protein. The sample consists of 750,000 to 900,000 distinct CDR3 sequences, over 35% of them appearing once. This sample is drawn from a study of T cells in Graves' hyperthyroidism and ophthalmopathy. Study outcomes and limitations: The model made its ophthalmopathy prediction, and onset followed a median approximately six months later.

V dropped 3 bases and J dropped 8 bases, with 14 bases sitting between them. CDR3 length equals 14 residues. Looked up from germline, CDR1 is DFQATT and CDR2 is SNEGSKA (reference sequence). The rearrangement uses TRBV20-1 and TRBJ1-6; no firm D call. The source is a young man with Graves' hyperthyroidism. Sequences were obtained from blood. CDR3 in amino acids: CSARSGGSDSPLHF. CDR3 bases: TGCAGTGCTAGGTCTGGAGGGTCCGATTCACCCCTCCACTTT.